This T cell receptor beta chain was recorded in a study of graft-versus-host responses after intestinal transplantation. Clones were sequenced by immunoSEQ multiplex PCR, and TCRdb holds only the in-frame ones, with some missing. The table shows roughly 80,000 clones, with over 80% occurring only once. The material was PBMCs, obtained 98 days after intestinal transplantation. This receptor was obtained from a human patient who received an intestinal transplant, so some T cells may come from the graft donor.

The CDR3 DNA follows: TGTGCCAGCAGTTTATCCGGGACAGGTCTCGGGATGCAGTTCTTC. It is translated as CASSLSGTGLGMQFF. This sequence joins TRBV28 and TRBJ2-1; 8 nucleotides agree with TRBD1. This CDR3 contains 15 residues. Germline assignment: CDR1 MDHEN and CDR2 SYDVKM. Losses at the gene ends were 1 base for V and 12 bases for J; bases not matched to a gene: 11.